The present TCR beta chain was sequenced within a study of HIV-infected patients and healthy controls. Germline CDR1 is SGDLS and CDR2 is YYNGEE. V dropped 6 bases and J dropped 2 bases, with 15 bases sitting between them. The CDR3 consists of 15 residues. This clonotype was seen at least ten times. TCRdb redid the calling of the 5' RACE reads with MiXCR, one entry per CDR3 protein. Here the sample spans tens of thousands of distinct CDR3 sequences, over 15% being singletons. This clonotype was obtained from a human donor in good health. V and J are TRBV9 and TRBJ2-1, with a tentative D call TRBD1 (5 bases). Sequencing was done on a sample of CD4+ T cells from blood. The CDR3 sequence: CASNTQGWAYNEQFF. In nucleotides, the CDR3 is TGTGCCAGCAACACCCAGGGATGGGCCTACAATGAGCAGTTCTTC.